The clone carrying this T cell receptor (beta chain) was seen more than once but under ten times. Unmatched junction bases numbered 5, after V lost 5 bases and J lost 5 bases. This CDR3 is 14 amino acids long. The germline V gene encodes CDR1 SGHTA and CDR2 FQGTGA. Measured with immunoSEQ multiplex PCR; TCRdb has only the in-frame clones, and not every one. This sample has 80,000 to 90,000 clones, with approximately 90% found just once. The data are from a study of blood T cell repertoires in COVID-19. In the study overall: PBMCs, B-cell-depleted T cells, or T cells provided the cDNA or gDNA that made up the material.

V gene TRBV7-3 combines with J gene TRBJ2-7; 11 positions match TRBD1. This sequence originates from a man in his 60s with acute or convalescent COVID-19. The sequencing sample was made of peripheral blood. CDR3 bases: TGTGCCAGCAGCGCCGGGACAGGGGGTCACGAGCAGTACTTC. Translating gives CASSAGTGGHEQYF.